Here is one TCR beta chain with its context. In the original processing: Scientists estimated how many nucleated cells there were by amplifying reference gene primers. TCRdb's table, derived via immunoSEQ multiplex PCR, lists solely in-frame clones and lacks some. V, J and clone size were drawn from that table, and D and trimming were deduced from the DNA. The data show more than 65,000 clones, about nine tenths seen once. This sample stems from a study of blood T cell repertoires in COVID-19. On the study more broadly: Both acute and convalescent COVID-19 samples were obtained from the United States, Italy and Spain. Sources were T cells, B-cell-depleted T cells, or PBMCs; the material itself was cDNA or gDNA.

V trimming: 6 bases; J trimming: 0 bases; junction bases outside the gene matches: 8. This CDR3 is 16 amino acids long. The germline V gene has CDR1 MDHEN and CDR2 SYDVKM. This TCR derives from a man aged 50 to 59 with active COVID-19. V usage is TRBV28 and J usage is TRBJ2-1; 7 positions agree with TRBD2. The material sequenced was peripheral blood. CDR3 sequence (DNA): TGTGCCAGCAGGGCTCTAGCGGCCAGCTCCTACAATGAGCAGTTCTTC. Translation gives CASRALAASSYNEQFF.